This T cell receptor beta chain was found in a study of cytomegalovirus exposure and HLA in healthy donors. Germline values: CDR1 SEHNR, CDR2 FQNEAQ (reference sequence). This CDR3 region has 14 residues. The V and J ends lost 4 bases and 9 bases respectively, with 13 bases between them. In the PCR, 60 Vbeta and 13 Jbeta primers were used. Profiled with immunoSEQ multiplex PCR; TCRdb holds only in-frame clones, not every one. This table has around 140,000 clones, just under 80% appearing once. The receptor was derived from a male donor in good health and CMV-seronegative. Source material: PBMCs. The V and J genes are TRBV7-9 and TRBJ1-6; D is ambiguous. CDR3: CASSSDGRGSPLHF. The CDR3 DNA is TGTGCCAGCAGCTCAGACGGCCGCGGTTCACCCCTCCACTTT.